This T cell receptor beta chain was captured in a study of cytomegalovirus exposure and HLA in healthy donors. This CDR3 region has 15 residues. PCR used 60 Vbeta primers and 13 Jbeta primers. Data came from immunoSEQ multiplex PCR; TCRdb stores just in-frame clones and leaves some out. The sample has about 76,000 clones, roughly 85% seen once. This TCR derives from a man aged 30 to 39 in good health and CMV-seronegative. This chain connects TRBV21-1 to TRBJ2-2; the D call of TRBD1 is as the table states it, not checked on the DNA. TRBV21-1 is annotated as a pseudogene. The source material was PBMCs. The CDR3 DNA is TGTGCCAGCAGCCGGACAGCAATCGACACCGGGGAGCTGTTTTTT. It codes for CASSRTAIDTGELFF.